A single sample is the source of the 27 T cell receptor beta chains below, sequenced in a study of blood T cell repertoires in COVID-19. Data came from immunoSEQ multiplex PCR; TCRdb stores just in-frame clones and leaves some out. The sample has about 290,000 clones, just under 85% seen once. The source material was peripheral blood. The receptor set was obtained from a woman between 45 and 60 years old with active or convalescent COVID-19.

This clone was seen just once. In nucleotides, the CDR3 is TGTGCCAGCAGTGATATGACAGGGACCGGGTCTCCGGCCCAGCATTTT. Translating gives CASSDMTGTGSPAQHF. The rearrangement links TRBV6-1 to TRBJ1-5, with 7 bases aligning to TRBD1. The germline gives CDR1 MNHNS, CDR2 SASEGT. This CDR3 has 16 amino acids. J lost 11 bases, V lost 3 bases, and 16 bases had no gene match.

The chain combines TRBV11-2 with TRBJ2-7; 7 bases align to TRBD2. Germline CDR1 and CDR2: SGHAT and FQNNGV. After removal of 0 bases from V and 0 bases from J, the junction contained 11 bases not matched to a gene. The CDR3 is 18 amino acids. CDR3 region: CASSLDQPLSGISYEQYF. CDR3 DNA: TGTGCCAGCAGCTTAGACCAACCCTTAAGCGGGATCTCCTACGAGCAGTACTTC.

The sample holds a few counts of this clone. The rearrangement links TRBV3-1 (or the pseudogene TRBV3-2) to TRBJ1-3; tentatively, D is TRBD1 (5 bases). V was cut by 1 base and J by 3 bases, with 10 bases left in between. This CDR3 is 15 amino acids long. Per the germline V gene, CDR1 is LGHDT and CDR2 is YNNKEL (reference sequence). The CDR3 is CASSQGGGSGNTIYF. The CDR3 DNA follows: TGTGCCAGCAGCCAAGGGGGCGGTAGTGGAAACACCATATATTTT.

The chain links TRBV6-4 to TRBJ1-4; D ambiguous. From germline, CDR1 is MRHNA and CDR2 SNTAGT. The CDR3 covers 14 residues. The ends were cut back, 0 bases at V and 8 bases at J, with 10 bases in the middle. The CDR3 loop reads CASSDSGVEEKLFF. CDR3 DNA sequence: TGTGCCAGCAGTGACTCCGGGGTGGAGGAAAAACTGTTTTTT.

J is TRBJ2-2 and V is TRBV5-4; 11 bases align to TRBD2. The CDR3 covers 16 residues. V shed 1 base, J shed 5 bases, and the junction held 4 bases outside the gene matches. The germline gives CDR1 SGHNT, CDR2 YYREEE (reference sequence). The CDR3 spells CASSLKLAGVTGELFF. The CDR3 DNA reads as TGTGCCAGCAGCTTGAAACTAGCGGGAGTTACCGGGGAGCTGTTTTTT.

V usage is TRBV5-4 and J usage is TRBJ2-1; TRBD2 aligns across 15 bases. Germline V lookup: CDR1 SGHNT, CDR2 YYREEE (reference sequence). Trimming cost V 3 bases and J 10 bases; bases outside gene matches: 5. The CDR3 extends over 15 amino acids. CDR3 loop: CASSSGLAGGREQFF. For the CDR3, the DNA is TGTGCCAGCAGCTCAGGACTAGCGGGAGGGAGGGAGCAGTTCTTC.

The gene calls are TRBV7-2 and TRBJ2-3; 8 bases line up with TRBD2. CDR1 and CDR2 (germline): SGHTA, FQGNSA. With V trimmed by 5 bases and J by 5 bases, 9 bases remained unmatched. The CDR3 runs to 15 residues. CDR3 amino acids: CASSAVSGMRDTQYF. The DNA of the CDR3 is TGTGCCAGCAGCGCGGTTAGCGGGATGAGAGATACGCAGTATTTT.

The chain joins TRBV29-1 to TRBJ2-1; tentative D call: TRBD2 (6 bases). Germline V gives CDR1 SQVTM, CDR2 ANQGSEA. V was shortened by 6 bases and J by 7 bases, with 13 bases between the two germline ends. There are 12 residues in the CDR3. The CDR3, as DNA: TGCAGCGTGGGGGACTTGTGGAATGAGCAGTTCTTC. Translation: CSVGDLWNEQFF.

This sequence joins TRBV7-2 and TRBJ2-7; weak D call: TRBD2 (5 bases). The CDR3 is 14 residues long. CDR1 is SGHTA, CDR2 FQGNSA, per germline. Between the trimmed V and J ends, which lost 5 bases and 0 bases, there was a span of 11 bases. The CDR3 is CASSPATSSYEQYF. Written as DNA, the CDR3 is TGTGCCAGCAGCCCCGCAACTAGCTCCTACGAGCAGTACTTC. Supplemented by reference TRBV7-2 and TRBJ2-7, the full variable domain reads GAGVSQSPSNKVTEKGKDVELRCDPISGHTALYWYRQSLGQGLEFLIYFQGNSAPDKSGLPSDRFSAERTGGSVSTLTIQRTQQEDSAVYLCASSPATSSYEQYFGPGTRLTVT.

The J gene is TRBJ2-7, the V gene TRBV3-1 (or the pseudogene TRBV3-2), with 10 bases fitting TRBD2. V shed 2 bases and J 0 bases; nucleotides not matched to a gene: 7. The CDR3 is 17 amino acids. The V gene's germline CDR1 is LGHDT and CDR2 YNNKEL (reference sequence). The CDR3 nucleotides read TGTGCCAGCAGCCAATCGGAGCTAGCGGGGGACTCCTACGAGCAGTACTTC. It is translated as CASSQSELAGDSYEQYF.

V usage is TRBV19 and J usage is TRBJ1-5; tentative D call: TRBD1 (5 bases). Looked up from germline, CDR1 is LNHDA and CDR2 is SQIVND (reference sequence). The CDR3 is 14 amino acids. V was cut by 0 bases and J by 7 bases, with 10 bases left in between. The CDR3 spells CASSIEPGPQPQHF. The CDR3 coding sequence is TGTGCCAGTAGTATAGAGCCAGGGCCACAGCCCCAGCATTTT.

This chain joins TRBV4-1 and TRBJ1-5; 7 bases agree with TRBD1. Per the germline V gene, CDR1 is MGHRA and CDR2 is YSYEKL. V was pared by 2 bases and J by 5 bases, with 12 bases of the junction left unmatched. The CDR3 contains 17 residues. CDR3 region: CASSQFGTDYRDQPQHF. The CDR3 coding sequence is TGCGCCAGCAGCCAATTTGGGACAGACTATAGGGATCAGCCCCAGCATTTT.

This clone was observed once. The gene calls are TRBV5-1 and TRBJ2-6; 11 bases align to TRBD2. Germline CDR1 reads SGHRS; CDR2 reads YFSETQ. Trimming took 5 bases from V and 0 from J; bases not matched to a gene: 7. The CDR3 sequence is 18 residues long. The CDR3 DNA reads TGCGCCAGCAGGCTAGCGGGAGGAGGAATCTCTGGGGCCAACGTCCTGACTTTC. It codes for CASRLAGGGISGANVLTF.

J is TRBJ1-4 and V is TRBV19; TRBD1 matches 8 bases. CDR3 length: 13 amino acids. From germline, CDR1 is LNHDA and CDR2 SQIVND (reference sequence). Trimming removed 4 bases from V and 7 bases from J; junction bases left unmatched: 2. The CDR3 loop is CASSRDRIEKLFF. CDR3 in DNA: TGTGCCAGTAGTAGGGACAGGATTGAAAAACTGTTTTTT.

The chain couples TRBV2 to TRBJ2-3; D not resolved. The V gene's germline CDR1 is SNHLY and CDR2 FYNNEI. V was shortened by 3 bases and J by 3 bases, with 4 bases between the two germline ends. The CDR3 is 12 residues long. The CDR3 coding sequence is TGTGCCAGCAGTGAGTATACAGATACGCAGTATTTT. Translation gives CASSEYTDTQYF.

This clone was seen a few times. V is TRBV7-8 and J is TRBJ1-5; D is uncertain. CDR3 length equals 12 residues. Trimming removed 2 bases from V and 7 bases from J, with 6 bases in between. Germline values: CDR1 SGHVS, CDR2 FQNEAQ. The CDR3 spells CASSLPGQPQHF. CDR3 in DNA: TGTGCCAGCAGCTTACCCGGGCAGCCCCAGCATTTT.

The chain joins TRBV18 to TRBJ2-5; D gene ambiguous. CDR1 and CDR2 (germline): KGHSH, LQKENI. V was trimmed by 1 base and J by 4 bases, leaving 7 bases between them. This CDR3 has 13 residues. The CDR3 spells CASSPLSGETQYF. The CDR3 nucleotides are TGTGCCAGCTCACCACTCTCGGGAGAGACCCAGTACTTC. Using reference TRBV18 and TRBJ2-5 for the parts outside the CDR3, the full variable domain is NAGVMQNPRHLVRRRGQEARLRCSPMKGHSHVYWYRQLPEEGLKFMVYLQKENIIDESGMPKERFSAEFPKEGPSILRIQQVVRGDSAAYFCASSPLSGETQYFGPGTRLLVL.

This chain connects TRBV2 to TRBJ1-1; D ambiguous. Trimming shortened V by 3 bases and J by 5 bases, and 13 bases separated the two germline ends. Per the germline V gene, CDR1 is SNHLY and CDR2 is FYNNEI. The CDR3 covers 14 residues. CDR3 nucleotides: TGTGCCAGCAGTGAGAGCGGGTTTGGGACTGAAGCTTTCTTT. As protein: CASSESGFGTEAFF.

The chain uses TRBV19 and TRBJ2-2, with TRBD1 identical over 7 bases. This CDR3 region has 15 residues. Germline CDR1 reads LNHDA; CDR2 reads SQIVND (reference sequence). The J segment lost 2 bases and the V segment lost 1 base, leaving 1 base of the junction unmatched. The CDR3 DNA is TGTGCCAGTAGTATAGGACAGGGTAACACCGGGGAGCTGTTTTTT. It codes for CASSIGQGNTGELFF.

This clone appeared a single time. The chain employs TRBV7-9 and TRBJ1-5, with unresolved D. The CDR3 runs 14 residues. The germline V gene has CDR1 SEHNR and CDR2 FQNEAQ (reference sequence). V was cut by 4 bases and J by 3 bases, with 10 bases left in between. The CDR3 DNA reads TGTGCCAGCAGCTCTTCCGCGGACAATCAGCCCCAGCATTTT. This codes for CASSSSADNQPQHF.

The rearrangement uses TRBV5-1 and TRBJ2-7; the match to TRBD2 covers 9 bases. The CDR3 has 16 residues. J gave up 3 bases and V 4 bases, and 11 bases lay outside the gene matches. The germline V gene encodes CDR1 SGHRS and CDR2 YFSETQ. Written as DNA, the CDR3 is TGCGCCAGCAGCCCAACCCCTAGCGGGACCATCTACGAGCAGTACTTC. The encoded protein is CASSPTPSGTIYEQYF. Looking up the rest from reference TRBV5-1 and TRBJ2-7 gives the full variable domain: KAGVTQTPRYLIKTRGQQVTLSCSPISGHRSVSWYQQTPGQGLQFLFEYFSETQRNKGNFPGRFSGRQFSNSRSEMNVSTLELGDSALYLCASSPTPSGTIYEQYFGPGTRLTVT.

The CDR3 sequence is CASSVSPLAKNIQYF. The CDR3 nucleotides are TGTGCCAGCAGCGTAAGCCCCCTAGCCAAAAACATTCAGTACTTC. V is TRBV9 and J is TRBJ2-4; D is unclear. The V gene lost 1 base and the J gene lost 0 bases, with 8 bases spanning the gap. CDR1 and CDR2 (germline): SGDLS, YYNGEE. CDR3 size: 15 residues.

J is TRBJ1-1 and V is TRBV12-3 or TRBV12-4; perhaps TRBD1 as D (6 bases). This CDR3 comprises 13 residues. V lost 6 bases, J lost 4 bases, and 12 bases lay in between. This CDR3 is CASSAGGATEAFF. The DNA of the CDR3 is TGTGCCAGCAGCGCTGGGGGGGCCACTGAAGCTTTCTTT.

The chain employs TRBV7-3 and TRBJ2-5; 7 positions match TRBD2. Looked up from germline, CDR1 is SGHTA and CDR2 is FQGTGA. The CDR3 contains 13 residues. The junction had 4 bases not matched to a gene; V was cut back by 2 bases and J by 7 bases. CDR3 bases: TGTGCCAGCAGCTTAGACTGGGGGGGGACCCAGTACTTC. Protein product: CASSLDWGGTQYF.

In nucleotides, the CDR3 is TGTGCCAGCACAGGCGCTAACTATGGCTACACCTTC. This gives the protein CASTGANYGYTF. The genes are TRBV5-6 and TRBJ1-2; no reliable D call. Germline V CDR1 and CDR2: SGHDT, YYEEEE. Trimming removed 6 bases from V and 0 bases from J, with 6 bases in between. CDR3 length: 12 amino acids.

The genes are TRBV5-4 and TRBJ1-4; perhaps TRBD1 as D (6 bases). The CDR3 has 15 residues. Trimming pared 4 bases from V and 5 bases from J, leaving 15 bases between. The germline V gene encodes CDR1 SGHNT and CDR2 YYREEE (reference sequence). The CDR3 DNA reads TGTGCCAGCAGCCGGGCGGGGGCCCAAAATGAAAAACTGTTTTTT. Translating it yields CASSRAGAQNEKLFF.

V and J are TRBV7-9 and TRBJ1-1; 7 bases are shared with TRBD1. V shed 5 bases, J shed 4 bases, and the junction held 4 bases outside the gene matches. The germline V gene encodes CDR1 SEHNR and CDR2 FQNEAQ (reference sequence). This CDR3 contains 13 residues. DNA for the CDR3: TGTGCCAGCAGCCCGGACAGGCCCACTGAAGCTTTCTTT. Translation gives CASSPDRPTEAFF.